The 14 T cell receptor beta chains presented below share a single source sample, sequenced in a study of shared clonotypes between healthy human individuals. Positive CCR7 selection of CD45RO-negative cells yielded the naive CD8 cells, and terminally differentiated effector memory CD45RA+ cells were excluded. Only in-frame clones appear in the TCRdb table, and some are missing; sequencing was by immunoSEQ multiplex PCR. Altogether some 800,000 clones are present, nearly 95% being singletons, with the ten largest covering less than 25%. Sample: naive CD8+ T cells sorted from blood. All receptors come from a man younger than 40 in good health.

The genes are TRBV19 and TRBJ2-7; D is undetermined. Trimming removed 3 bases at V and 2 bases at J, with 5 bases between. The germline V gene encodes CDR1 LNHDA and CDR2 SQIVND (reference sequence). This CDR3 spans 12 amino acids. In DNA form, the CDR3 reads TGTGCCAGTAGTATGTCAGCCTACGAGCAGTACTTC. It encodes CASSMSAYEQYF.

This chain uses TRBV28 with TRBJ2-7; 15 nucleotides align to TRBD2. The CDR3 is 16 residues long. With V trimmed by 6 bases and J by 5 bases, 8 bases remained unmatched. Germline V gives CDR1 MDHEN, CDR2 SYDVKM. Written as DNA, the CDR3 is TGTGCCAGCAGCCCCGGACTAGCGGGAGGGCCAGACGAGCAGTACTTC. This encodes CASSPGLAGGPDEQYF.

This clone has a handful of counts. The rearrangement joins TRBV4-1 to TRBJ2-2; D remains ambiguous. The CDR3 covers 14 residues. Per the germline V gene, CDR1 is MGHRA and CDR2 is YSYEKL. V was trimmed by 3 bases and J by 1 base, leaving 6 bases between them. The chain's CDR3 is CASSQRQNTGELFF. The CDR3 region has the DNA TGCGCCAGCAGCCAGCGTCAGAACACCGGGGAGCTGTTTTTT.

Turning to this clone: This specimen includes other DNA sequences encoding the same CDR3. The chain employs TRBV10-3 and TRBJ2-7; D gene uncertain. The CDR3 runs 12 residues. The ends were cut back, 0 bases at V and 3 bases at J, with 3 bases in the middle. CDR1 is ENHRY and CDR2 is SYGVKD in the germline V gene. For the CDR3, the DNA is TGTGCCATCAGTGAGTCCCTCTACGAGCAGTACTTC. Protein product: CAISESLYEQYF.

The chain is built from TRBV7-2 and TRBJ2-3; 13 nucleotides agree with TRBD2. V shed 1 base and J 4 bases; nucleotides not matched to a gene: 5. Per the germline V gene, CDR1 is SGHTA and CDR2 is FQGNSA. The CDR3 totals 17 residues. For the CDR3, the DNA is TGTGCCAGCAGCTTAGTAGGGACTAGCGGGAAGGCAGATACGCAGTATTTT. Protein sequence: CASSLVGTSGKADTQYF.

The chain employs TRBV14 and TRBJ1-4, with unresolved D. The CDR3 is made up of 12 amino acids. V dropped 1 base and J dropped 7 bases, with 4 bases sitting between them. Germline CDR1 is SGHDN and CDR2 is FVKESK. DNA for the CDR3: TGTGCCAGCAGCCAAGCGGGTGAAAAACTGTTTTTT. It is translated as CASSQAGEKLFF.

This chain connects TRBV9 to TRBJ2-3, with 7 bases matching TRBD2. Germline CDR1 SGDLS, CDR2 YYNGEE. Unmatched junction bases numbered 5, after V lost 4 bases and J lost 3 bases. The CDR3 length is 14 residues. The CDR3 bases are TGTGCCAGCAGCAAAAGCGGGGAGACAGATACGCAGTATTTT. Translated: CASSKSGETDTQYF.

This chain links TRBV2 with TRBJ2-7, with TRBD2 matching over 11 bases. This CDR3 has 17 amino acids. V lost 4 bases to trimming and J lost 1 base; unmatched junction nucleotides: 9. CDR1 is SNHLY, CDR2 FYNNEI, per germline. As DNA, the CDR3 is TGTGCCAGCAGTGTGAGTACTAGCGGGAGTGGGTCCTACGAGCAGTACTTC. It yields the protein CASSVSTSGSGSYEQYF.

The chain carries TRBV28 and TRBJ2-7; D remains unclear. Looked up from germline, CDR1 is MDHEN and CDR2 is SYDVKM. Deletions cut 4 bases from V and 1 base from J, with 8 bases between. The CDR3 covers 13 residues. CDR3 region: CASSYPISYEQYF. The CDR3 nucleotides are TGTGCCAGCAGTTACCCCATATCCTACGAGCAGTACTTC.

At least ten counts were recorded for this clone. This chain links TRBV6-1 with TRBJ2-2, with D perhaps TRBD2 (7 bases). CDR1 is MNHNS and CDR2 is SASEGT in the germline V gene. Between the trimmed V and J ends, which lost 7 bases and 5 bases, there was a span of 17 bases. CDR3 length: 15 amino acids. The CDR3 here is CASTRGGGRTGELFF. DNA of the CDR3: TGTGCCAGCACCCGGGGAGGGGGACGAACCGGGGAGCTGTTTTTT.

This rearrangement joins TRBV7-3 to TRBJ2-3; weak D call: TRBD2 (5 bases). The CDR3 runs to 16 residues. Germline CDR1 SGHTA, CDR2 FQGTGA. The germline V and J ends were trimmed by 4 bases and 4 bases, with 18 bases remaining between them. CDR3 nucleotide sequence: TGTGCCAGCAGCTCCGACCGGGAATCCGAACCAGATACGCAGTATTTT. Translation gives CASSSDRESEPDTQYF.

This sequence joins TRBV27 and TRBJ2-7; TRBD2 matches 11 bases. Germline CDR1 MNHEY, CDR2 SMNVEV (reference sequence). V shed 5 bases and J 3 bases; nucleotides not matched to a gene: 9. This CDR3 has 16 residues. In nucleotides, the CDR3 is TGTGCCAGCAGTATAGGGGGACTAGCGGTTAACTACGAGCAGTACTTC. Translated, it gives CASSIGGLAVNYEQYF.

V and J are TRBV5-6 and TRBJ2-7, with a tentative D call TRBD1 (6 bases). Germline V lookup: CDR1 SGHDT, CDR2 YYEEEE. The CDR3 extends over 16 amino acids. With 4 bases removed from V and 2 bases from J, the gap between germline ends came to 19 bases. CDR3 sequence (DNA): TGTGCCAGCAGCCTAGGGACACTACTTCCCACCTACGAGCAGTACTTC. This gives the protein CASSLGTLLPTYEQYF.

J is TRBJ1-5 and V is TRBV27; 7 nucleotides line up with TRBD1. The CDR3 extends over 15 amino acids. Germline CDR1 MNHEY, CDR2 SMNVEV (reference sequence). V lost 6 bases and J lost 3; bases outside the gene matches: 8. DNA for the CDR3: TGTGCCAGCAGCGGACAGGTTGGGGCCAATCAGCCCCAGCATTTT. This gives the protein CASSGQVGANQPQHF.